The 14 T cell receptor beta chains reported below all come from one sample, sequenced in a study of blood T cell repertoires in COVID-19. Method: immunoSEQ multiplex PCR; TCRdb's copy keeps in-frame clones and lacks some. The table lists about 170,000 clones, more than 75% of them singletons. The sample comprised peripheral blood. The source of these receptors is a man younger than 35 with COVID-19, enrolled during active disease.

This chain connects TRBV19 to TRBJ1-6, with unresolved D. V gave up 9 bases and J gave up 12 bases, with 15 bases separating them. The CDR3 is 12 residues long. Germline V gene sequence: CDR1 LNHDA, CDR2 SQIVND (reference sequence). The CDR3 reads CASSGSHGPLHF. The CDR3 DNA reads as TGTGCCAGCTCAGGTTCCCATGGACCCCTCCACTTT.

V usage is TRBV9 and J usage is TRBJ1-3, with D perhaps matching TRBD1 (5 bases). The CDR3 runs to 17 residues. Trimming shortened V by 3 bases and J by 7 bases, and 23 bases separated the two germline ends. Germline lookup yields CDR1 SGDLS and CDR2 YYNGEE. The CDR3 here is CASSASAGDVMKNTIYF. In DNA form, the CDR3 reads TGTGCCAGCAGCGCCTCTGCGGGGGATGTAATGAAGAACACCATATATTTT.

The chain joins TRBV4-1 to TRBJ1-3; the D is unclear. The V gene's germline CDR1 is MGHRA and CDR2 YSYEKL. Trimming shortened V by 0 bases and J by 4 bases, and 16 bases separated the two germline ends. The CDR3 length is 17 residues. CDR3: CASSQDPRRLGGNTIYF. The CDR3 DNA reads as TGCGCCAGCAGCCAAGACCCCCGGAGACTCGGGGGAAACACCATATATTTT.

The chain couples TRBV29-1 to TRBJ2-3, with 9 bases aligning to TRBD2. The germline CDR1 and CDR2 sequences are SQVTM and ANQGSEA. This CDR3 is built from 12 residues. After removal of 5 bases from V and 5 bases from J, the junction contained 2 bases not matched to a gene. In DNA, the CDR3 is TGCAGCGTTTTGACTAGCGGAGATACGCAGTATTTT. Protein: CSVLTSGDTQYF.

The gene calls are TRBV6-2 or TRBV6-3 and TRBJ2-7, with 7 positions matching TRBD2. Germline V gene lookup returns CDR1 MNHEY and CDR2 SVGEGT. The CDR3 runs 17 residues. The junction had 15 bases not matched to a gene; V was cut back by 0 bases and J by 7 bases. CDR3 nucleotide sequence: TGTGCCAGCAGTTACTCGGGGAGAGAGCGGGATCTGGAAGAGCAGTACTTC. Its protein is CASSYSGRERDLEEQYF.

This clone has just one count. J is TRBJ2-7 and V is TRBV19; tentatively, D is TRBD1 (6 bases). Germline V CDR1 and CDR2: LNHDA, SQIVND (reference sequence). V gave up 3 bases and J gave up 3 bases, with 12 bases separating them. The CDR3 covers 14 residues. The CDR3 DNA reads TGTGCCAGTAGTATTCGGGACACCTACTACGAGCAGTACTTC. Translation: CASSIRDTYYEQYF.

The chain links TRBV28 to TRBJ1-6; 8 positions match TRBD1. CDR3 length: 15 amino acids. V lost 8 bases, J lost 2 bases, and 5 bases stayed unmatched. Germline V gives CDR1 MDHEN, CDR2 SYDVKM. CDR3 bases: TGTGCCAGCTCGGAACAGGGGGCCTATAATTCACCCCTCCACTTT. This gives the protein CASSEQGAYNSPLHF.

J is TRBJ1-2 and V is TRBV13, with 10 nucleotides matching TRBD1. Germline-derived CDR1 and CDR2 are PRHDT and FYEKMQ (reference sequence). The CDR3 has 15 residues. Losses at the gene ends were 5 bases for V and 4 bases for J; bases not matched to a gene: 7. The CDR3 is CASSQGQGIGYGYTF. The CDR3 DNA sequence: TGTGCCAGCAGCCAGGGACAGGGGATCGGCTATGGCTACACCTTC.

The rearrangement joins TRBV28 to TRBJ2-1; 16 positions match TRBD2. CDR3 length: 18 residues. V dropped 4 bases and J dropped 7; count of bases not matched to a gene: 10. Germline V gene lookup returns CDR1 MDHEN and CDR2 SYDVKM. CDR3 sequence: CASSYPGLAGGPGNEQFF. The CDR3 bases are TGTGCCAGCAGTTACCCGGGACTAGCGGGAGGGCCGGGTAATGAGCAGTTCTTC.

This rearrangement joins TRBV7-9 to TRBJ2-4, with unresolved D. This CDR3 comprises 16 residues. Germline V CDR1 and CDR2: SEHNR, FQNEAQ (reference sequence). Trimming removed 1 base at V and 9 bases at J, with 19 bases between. This CDR3 reads CASSLVAGEVRPIQYF. The CDR3 DNA is TGTGCCAGCAGCTTAGTGGCCGGAGAAGTTCGGCCCATTCAGTACTTC.

The V call is TRBV7-7, the J call TRBJ2-1; 12 bases are a match to TRBD2. The V and J ends lost 5 bases and 4 bases, in that order; junction bases with no gene match: 12. CDR3 length equals 18 residues. Looked up from germline, CDR1 is SSHAT and CDR2 is FNYEAQ (reference sequence). CDR3 sequence (DNA): TGTGCCAGCAGCCCGAGACTAGCGGGAGCCACCGCGTACAATGAGCAGTTCTTC. Translated: CASSPRLAGATAYNEQFF.

The rearrangement uses TRBV19 and TRBJ1-1; D might be TRBD1 (5 bases). This CDR3 contains 15 residues. Germline loops: CDR1 LNHDA, CDR2 SQIVND (reference sequence). V lost 6 bases and J lost 1, with 15 bases in between. CDR3 residues: CASSKARVANTEAFF. CDR3 in DNA: TGTGCCAGTAGCAAGGCCAGGGTGGCGAACACTGAAGCTTTCTTT.

The chain is built from TRBV7-2 and TRBJ2-7; D unclear. The CDR3 runs 14 residues. V lost 5 bases, J lost 2 bases, and 13 bases lay in between. Germline V gene lookup returns CDR1 SGHTA and CDR2 FQGNSA. The CDR3 DNA reads TGTGCCAGCAGCCCCCTGAGCTCTACCTACGAGCAGTACTTC. Translation gives CASSPLSSTYEQYF.

The chain recombines TRBV27 with TRBJ1-1; 10 bases are a match to TRBD1. The CDR3 sequence is 16 residues long. Germline CDR1 and CDR2: MNHEY and SMNVEV (reference sequence). J was trimmed by 0 bases and V by 8 bases; bases with no gene match: 9. The CDR3 spells CASRWTGGLMNTEAFF. The CDR3, as DNA: TGTGCCAGCCGATGGACAGGGGGTCTCATGAACACTGAAGCTTTCTTT.